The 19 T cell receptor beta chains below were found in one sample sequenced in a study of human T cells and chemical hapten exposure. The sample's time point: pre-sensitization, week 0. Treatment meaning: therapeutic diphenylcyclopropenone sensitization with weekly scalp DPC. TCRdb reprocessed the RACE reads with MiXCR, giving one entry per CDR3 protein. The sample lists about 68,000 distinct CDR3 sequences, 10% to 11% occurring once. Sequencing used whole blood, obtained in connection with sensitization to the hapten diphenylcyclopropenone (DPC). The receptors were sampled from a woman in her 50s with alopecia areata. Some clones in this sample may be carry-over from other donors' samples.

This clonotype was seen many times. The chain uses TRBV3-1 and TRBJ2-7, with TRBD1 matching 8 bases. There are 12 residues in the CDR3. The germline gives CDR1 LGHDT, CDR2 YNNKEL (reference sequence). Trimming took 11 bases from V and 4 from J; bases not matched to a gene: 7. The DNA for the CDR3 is TGTGCCGCCGGCAGGGGGCCGTACGAGCAGTACTTC. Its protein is CAAGRGPYEQYF.

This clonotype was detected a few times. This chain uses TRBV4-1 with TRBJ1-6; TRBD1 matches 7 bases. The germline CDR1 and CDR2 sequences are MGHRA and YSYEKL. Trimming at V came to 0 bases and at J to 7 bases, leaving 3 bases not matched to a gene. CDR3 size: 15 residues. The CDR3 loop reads CASSQEGGWNSPLHF. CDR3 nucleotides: TGCGCCAGCAGCCAAGAAGGGGGCTGGAATTCACCCCTCCACTTT.

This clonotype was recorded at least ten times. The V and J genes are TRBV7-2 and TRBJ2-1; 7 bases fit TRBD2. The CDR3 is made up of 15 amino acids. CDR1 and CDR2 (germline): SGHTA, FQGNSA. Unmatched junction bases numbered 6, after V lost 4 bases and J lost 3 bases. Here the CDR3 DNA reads TGTGCCAGCAGCTCTACCCGGGGGGACTACAATGAGCAGTTCTTC. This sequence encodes CASSSTRGDYNEQFF.

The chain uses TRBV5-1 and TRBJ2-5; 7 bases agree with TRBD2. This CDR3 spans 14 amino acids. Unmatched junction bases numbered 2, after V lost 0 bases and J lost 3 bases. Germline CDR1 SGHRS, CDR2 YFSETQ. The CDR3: CASSLELAEETQYF. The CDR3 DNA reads TGCGCCAGCAGCTTGGAGCTAGCGGAAGAGACCCAGTACTTC.

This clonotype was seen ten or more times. This chain's CDR3 is CASSVAGSGLSYEQYF. CDR3 nucleotides: TGTGCCAGCAGCGTAGCTGGTAGCGGACTCTCCTACGAGCAGTACTTC. This chain joins TRBV9 and TRBJ2-7; TRBD2 is a possible D gene (6 bases). Between the trimmed V and J ends, which lost 0 bases and 0 bases, there was a span of 13 bases. CDR3 length: 16 amino acids. Germline V gene data show CDR1 as SGDLS and CDR2 as YYNGEE.

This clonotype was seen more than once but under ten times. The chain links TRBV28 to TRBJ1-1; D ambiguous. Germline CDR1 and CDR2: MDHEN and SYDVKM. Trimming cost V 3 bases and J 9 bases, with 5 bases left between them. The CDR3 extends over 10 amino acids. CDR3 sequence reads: CASSLNQAFF. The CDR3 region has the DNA TGTGCCAGCAGTTTGAACCAAGCTTTCTTT.

This CDR3 is CASQETANYGYTF. DNA of the CDR3: TGTGCCTCACAGGAGACAGCTAACTATGGCTACACCTTC. The V call is TRBV10-3, the J call TRBJ1-2; TRBD1 is a possible D gene (5 bases). Germline CDR1 ENHRY, CDR2 SYGVKD. The length of the CDR3 is 13 residues. With 11 bases removed from V and 0 bases from J, the gap between germline ends came to 13 bases.

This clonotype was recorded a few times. CDR3 in amino acids: CASSWGVQAETQYF. CDR3 nucleotides: TGTGCCAGCAGCTGGGGGGTGCAGGCAGAGACCCAGTACTTC. The V and J genes are TRBV5-5 and TRBJ2-5; D is perhaps TRBD2 (6 bases). Trimming cost V 3 bases and J 4 bases, with 13 bases left between them. In germline, CDR1 is SGHKS, CDR2 YYEKEE (reference sequence). The CDR3 runs to 14 residues.

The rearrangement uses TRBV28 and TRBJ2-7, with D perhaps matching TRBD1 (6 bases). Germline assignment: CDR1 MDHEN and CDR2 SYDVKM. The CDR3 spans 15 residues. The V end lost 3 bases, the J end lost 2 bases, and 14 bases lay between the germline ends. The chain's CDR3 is CASSFQSRGPYEQYF. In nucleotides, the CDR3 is TGTGCCAGCAGTTTCCAGAGCAGGGGCCCCTACGAGCAGTACTTC.

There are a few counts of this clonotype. The CDR3 bases are TGTGCCTGGAGCTCGTCGTCAGAGCCTATCTATGGCTACACCTTC. Amino acid sequence: CAWSSSSEPIYGYTF. The chain is built from TRBV30 and TRBJ1-2, with D uncertain. The V end was cut by 3 bases, the J end by 4 bases, with 18 bases between. There are 15 residues in the CDR3. Germline CDR1 GTSNPN, CDR2 SVGIG (reference sequence). The full variable domain, its missing parts supplied by reference TRBV30 and TRBJ1-2, is SQTIHQWPATLVQPVGSPLSLECTVEGTSNPNLYWYRQAAGRGLQLLFYSVGIGQISSEVPQNLSASRPQDRQFILSSKKLLLSDSGFYLCAWSSSSEPIYGYTFGSGTRLTVV.

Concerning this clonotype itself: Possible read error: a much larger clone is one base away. CDR3 protein: CACSQWRGEPQHF. CDR3 sequence (DNA): TGCGCCTGCAGCCAATGGAGGGGGGAGCCCCAGCATTTT. The chain has TRBV4-1 and TRBJ1-5, with TRBD1 as a possible D gene (6 bases). The CDR3 extends over 13 amino acids. Germline loops: CDR1 MGHRA, CDR2 YSYEKL.

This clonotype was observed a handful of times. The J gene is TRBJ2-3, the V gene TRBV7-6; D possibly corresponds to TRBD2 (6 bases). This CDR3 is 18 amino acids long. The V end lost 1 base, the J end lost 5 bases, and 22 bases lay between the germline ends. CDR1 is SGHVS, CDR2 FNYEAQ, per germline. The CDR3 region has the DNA TGTGCCAGCAGCTTAGGGGGCCTCACGGGAGAGGCGGGAGATACGCAGTATTTT. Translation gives CASSLGGLTGEAGDTQYF.

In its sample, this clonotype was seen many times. CDR3: CASSTLGTGLVNTEAFF. DNA of the CDR3: TGTGCCAGCAGTACTCTGGGGACAGGGCTCGTGAACACTGAAGCTTTCTTT. This chain uses TRBV6-2 or TRBV6-3 with TRBJ1-1; 9 bases match TRBD1. The CDR3 totals 17 residues. The J segment lost 0 bases and the V segment lost 5 bases, leaving 10 bases of the junction unmatched. In germline, CDR1 is MNHEY, CDR2 SVGEGT.

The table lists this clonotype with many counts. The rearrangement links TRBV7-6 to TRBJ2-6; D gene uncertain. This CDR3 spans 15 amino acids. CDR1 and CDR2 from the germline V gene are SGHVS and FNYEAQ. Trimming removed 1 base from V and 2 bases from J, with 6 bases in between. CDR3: CASSLGGTGANVLTF. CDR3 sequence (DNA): TGTGCCAGCAGCTTAGGCGGAACTGGGGCCAACGTCCTGACTTTC.

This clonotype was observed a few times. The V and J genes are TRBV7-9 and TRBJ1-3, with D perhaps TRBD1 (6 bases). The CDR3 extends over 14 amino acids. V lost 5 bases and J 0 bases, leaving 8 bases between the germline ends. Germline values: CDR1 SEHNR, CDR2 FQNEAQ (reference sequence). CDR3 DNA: TGTGCCAGCAGCCGGGACATCTCTGGAAACACCATATATTTT. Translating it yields CASSRDISGNTIYF. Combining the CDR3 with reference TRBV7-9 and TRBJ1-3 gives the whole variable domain DTGVSQNPRHKITKRGQNVTFRCDPISEHNRLYWYRQTLGQGPEFLTYFQNEAQLEKSRLLSDRFSAERPKGSFSTLEIQRTEQGDSAMYLCASSRDISGNTIYFGEGSWLTVV.

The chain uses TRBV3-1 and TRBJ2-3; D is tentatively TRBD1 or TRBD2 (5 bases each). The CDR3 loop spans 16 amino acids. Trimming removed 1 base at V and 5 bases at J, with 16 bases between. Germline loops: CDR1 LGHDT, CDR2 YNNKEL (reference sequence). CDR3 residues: CASSQAVGVRGDTQYF. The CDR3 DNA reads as TGTGCCAGCAGCCAAGCCGTGGGGGTCCGGGGAGATACGCAGTATTTT.

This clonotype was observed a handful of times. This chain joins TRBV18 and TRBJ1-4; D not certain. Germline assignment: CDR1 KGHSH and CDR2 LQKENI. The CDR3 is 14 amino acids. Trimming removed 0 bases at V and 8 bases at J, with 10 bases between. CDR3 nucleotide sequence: TGTGCCAGCTCACCACCGGATACGTGGGAAAAACTGTTTTTT. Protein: CASSPPDTWEKLFF.

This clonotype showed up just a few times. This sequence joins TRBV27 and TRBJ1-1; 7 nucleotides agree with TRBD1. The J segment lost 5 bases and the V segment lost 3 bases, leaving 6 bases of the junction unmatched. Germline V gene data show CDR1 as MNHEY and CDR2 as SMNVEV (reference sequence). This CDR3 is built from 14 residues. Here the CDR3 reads CASSLWSGGTEAFF. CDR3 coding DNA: TGTGCCAGCAGTTTGTGGTCAGGGGGTACTGAAGCTTTCTTT.

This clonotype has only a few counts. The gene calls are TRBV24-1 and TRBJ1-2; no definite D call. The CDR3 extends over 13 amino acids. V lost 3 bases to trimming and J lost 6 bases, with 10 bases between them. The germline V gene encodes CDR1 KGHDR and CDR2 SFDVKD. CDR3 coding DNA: TGTGCCACCAGTGATACTGGCTTTGATGGCTACACCTTC. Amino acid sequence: CATSDTGFDGYTF.